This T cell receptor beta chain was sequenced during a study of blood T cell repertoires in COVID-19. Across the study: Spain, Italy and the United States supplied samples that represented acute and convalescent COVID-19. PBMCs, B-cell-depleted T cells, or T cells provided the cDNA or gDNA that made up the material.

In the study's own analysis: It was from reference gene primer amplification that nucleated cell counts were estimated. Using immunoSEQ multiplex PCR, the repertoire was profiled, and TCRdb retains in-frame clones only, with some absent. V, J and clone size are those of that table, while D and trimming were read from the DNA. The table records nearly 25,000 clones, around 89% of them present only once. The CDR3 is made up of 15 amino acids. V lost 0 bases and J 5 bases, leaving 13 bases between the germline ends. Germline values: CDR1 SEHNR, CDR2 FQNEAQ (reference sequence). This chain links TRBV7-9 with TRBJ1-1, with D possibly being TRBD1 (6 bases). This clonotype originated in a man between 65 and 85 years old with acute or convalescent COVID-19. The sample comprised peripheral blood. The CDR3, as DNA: TGTGCCAGCAGCTTAGCGCTTACAGGGCGGACTGAAGCTTTCTTT. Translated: CASSLALTGRTEAFF.